This T cell receptor (beta chain) was sequenced during a study of identical twins. This clonotype has a handful of counts. Trimming cost V 5 bases and J 2 bases, with 15 bases left between them. The CDR3 totals 15 residues. Germline V gives CDR1 SEHNR, CDR2 FQNEAQ (reference sequence). One entry per CDR3 protein, called by TCRdb with MiXCR from the 5' RACE reads. The sample holds 1.5 million to 2 million distinct CDR3 sequences, around 33% seen once. The chain combines TRBV7-9 with TRBJ1-1; no clear D. The sequenced material came from cord blood. The TCR was taken from a newborn girl in good health. The DNA for the CDR3 is TGTGCCAGCAGCCCACGGACGGATTTAAACACTGAAGCTTTCTTT. It translates to CASSPRTDLNTEAFF.